The next 22 T cell receptor beta chains were all read from a single sample in a study of cytotoxic CD8 clonotypes in ibrutinib-treated CLL. TCRdb keeps only in-frame clones here, not all; method: immunoSEQ multiplex PCR. The table includes roughly 76,000 clones, approximately 80% detected once. The sequencing here drew on PBMCs, taken at disease progression, from a patient treated with ibrutinib. The receptors originated from a human donor with chronic lymphocytic leukemia.

The chain recombines TRBV19 with TRBJ1-5; no reliable D call. Deletions cut 0 bases from V and 5 bases from J, with 11 bases between. Germline CDR1 is LNHDA and CDR2 is SQIVND (reference sequence). The CDR3 covers 15 residues. The CDR3 loop reads CASSIEFQAYQPQHF. The CDR3 bases are TGTGCCAGTAGTATAGAGTTCCAGGCATATCAGCCCCAGCATTTT.

The chain's CDR3 is CASSLSGVEARVNGYTF. Here the CDR3 DNA reads TGTGCCAGCAGTTTATCCGGGGTGGAGGCCAGGGTGAATGGCTACACCTTC. The chain has TRBV28 and TRBJ1-2; D may be TRBD1 (5 bases). V gave up 1 base and J gave up 6 bases, with 21 bases separating them. The CDR3 is 17 residues long. Germline loops: CDR1 MDHEN, CDR2 SYDVKM.

The V call is TRBV7-2, the J call TRBJ2-5, with 11 bases identical to TRBD2. Trimming at V came to 1 base and at J to 3 bases, leaving 1 base not matched to a gene. Germline V lookup: CDR1 SGHTA, CDR2 FQGNSA. The CDR3 loop spans 15 amino acids. The CDR3 sequence: CASSLELAGEETQYF. The CDR3 DNA reads TGTGCCAGCAGCTTAGAACTAGCGGGAGAAGAGACCCAGTACTTC.

The gene calls are TRBV18 and TRBJ2-2, with a possible D match to TRBD2 (5 bases). The V and J ends lost 6 bases and 2 bases respectively, with 16 bases between them. CDR1 is KGHSH, CDR2 LQKENI, per germline. This CDR3 has 16 amino acids. The CDR3 DNA reads TGTGCCAGCTCCGGTTACGGACTCCCCAACACCGGGGAGCTGTTTTTT. This translates into CASSGYGLPNTGELFF.

This sequence joins TRBV19 and TRBJ1-2, with a weak D call TRBD1 (5 bases). The CDR3 length is 17 residues. Germline V gene data show CDR1 as LNHDA and CDR2 as SQIVND (reference sequence). With 0 bases removed from V and 4 bases from J, the gap between germline ends came to 18 bases. The chain's CDR3 is CASSIDHTAGSRYGYTF. The CDR3 coding sequence is TGTGCCAGTAGTATAGATCATACGGCAGGGAGTCGCTATGGCTACACCTTC.

This clone was counted a single time. V and J are TRBV30 and TRBJ1-2, with D tentatively TRBD1 (6 bases). Trimming stripped 0 bases from V and 4 bases from J, with 12 bases between. There are 14 residues in the CDR3. The germline CDR1 and CDR2 sequences are GTSNPN and SVGIG (reference sequence). The CDR3 nucleotides are TGTGCCTGGAGTGTACCCCCCAGGGGCTATGGCTACACCTTC. This codes for CAWSVPPRGYGYTF.

This chain joins TRBV18 and TRBJ2-2, with D possibly TRBD1 on 6 matching bases. This CDR3 spans 15 amino acids. Trimming cost V 2 bases and J 4 bases, with 11 bases left between them. Germline CDR1 is KGHSH and CDR2 is LQKENI. CDR3 sequence: CASSPSSRGTGELFF. The CDR3 region has the DNA TGTGCCAGCTCACCATCCTCCAGGGGCACCGGGGAGCTGTTTTTT.

The V and J genes are TRBV28 and TRBJ2-1, with D unresolved. The CDR3 runs to 11 residues. The germline CDR1 and CDR2 sequences are MDHEN and SYDVKM. V was cut by 6 bases and J by 2 bases, with 2 bases left in between. CDR3 in DNA: TGTGCCAGCAGCCCCTACAATGAGCAGTTCTTC. Amino acids: CASSPYNEQFF.

The chain links TRBV14 to TRBJ2-7; 7 bases match TRBD2. This CDR3 region has 15 residues. V was clipped by 0 bases and J by 5 bases; unmatched bases: 7. Per the germline V gene, CDR1 is SGHDN and CDR2 is FVKESK. CDR3 sequence reads: CASSQEKRGIHEQYF. CDR3 coding DNA: TGTGCCAGCAGCCAAGAAAAGCGGGGAATACACGAGCAGTACTTC.

The chain links TRBV6-6 to TRBJ2-3; 7 bases match TRBD1. Trimming removed 5 bases from V and 4 bases from J; junction bases left unmatched: 3. The CDR3 loop spans 13 amino acids. CDR1 is MNHNY, CDR2 SVGAGI, per germline (reference sequence). The CDR3 loop reads CASSDRVADTQYF. In nucleotides, the CDR3 is TGTGCCAGCAGTGACAGGGTGGCAGATACGCAGTATTTT.

The V and J genes are TRBV14 and TRBJ2-7, with 8 bases fitting TRBD2. J gave up 6 bases and V 4 bases, and 11 bases lay outside the gene matches. The CDR3 runs 15 residues. From germline, CDR1 is SGHDN and CDR2 FVKESK. As DNA, the CDR3 is TGTGCCAGCAGCCTATTGCAGGGACTAGGAGCCGAGCAGTACTTC. It encodes CASSLLQGLGAEQYF.

The J gene is TRBJ1-1, the V gene TRBV6-1; 11 nucleotides agree with TRBD1. After removal of 1 base from V and 4 bases from J, the junction contained 2 bases not matched to a gene. Per germline, CDR1 MNHNS and CDR2 SASEGT. The length of the CDR3 is 15 residues. This CDR3 reads CASSEEGTGGTEAFF. The CDR3 region has the DNA TGTGCCAGCAGTGAAGAAGGGACAGGGGGCACTGAAGCTTTCTTT.

The chain uses TRBV2 and TRBJ1-4; the D gene is possibly TRBD1 (6 bases). Germline CDR1 is SNHLY and CDR2 is FYNNEI. The CDR3 extends over 14 amino acids. V was pared by 7 bases and J by 5 bases, with 14 bases between. The CDR3: CASTVRTVNEKLFF. The CDR3 coding sequence is TGTGCCAGCACTGTCCGGACAGTAAATGAAAAACTGTTTTTT.

At least ten counts were recorded for this clone. The chain couples TRBV19 to TRBJ2-1; 9 nucleotides align to TRBD2. This CDR3 has 15 amino acids. Germline V CDR1 and CDR2: LNHDA, SQIVND (reference sequence). The junction had 10 bases not matched to a gene; V was cut back by 3 bases and J by 10 bases. The CDR3, as DNA: TGTGCCAGTAGTATGGGTCTAGCGGGACGAGAGGAGCAGTTCTTC. Translation: CASSMGLAGREEQFF.

V usage is TRBV19 and J usage is TRBJ1-1; D may be TRBD1 (6 bases). The CDR3 runs 12 residues. Deletions cut 6 bases from V and 4 bases from J, with 9 bases between. Germline loops: CDR1 LNHDA, CDR2 SQIVND (reference sequence). The CDR3 DNA reads as TGTGCCAGTAGGCACAGGGTCACTGAAGCTTTCTTT. It codes for CASRHRVTEAFF.

The chain is built from TRBV2 and TRBJ2-2; 9 bases agree with TRBD1. The trim removed 6 bases at V and 6 bases at J, leaving 17 bases unmatched. CDR3 length: 18 amino acids. Germline CDR1 is SNHLY and CDR2 is FYNNEI. CDR3 DNA sequence: TGTGCCAGCAGCCGAAACCCCCCCGGGACAGGGCGTCCCGGGGAGCTGTTTTTT. Protein product: CASSRNPPGTGRPGELFF.

The V gene is TRBV10-1, the J gene TRBJ2-1; a possible D gene is TRBD1 (5 bases). The V end was cut by 7 bases, the J end by 7 bases, with 20 bases between. CDR3 length equals 15 residues. Per the germline V gene, CDR1 is WNHNN and CDR2 is SYGVQD (reference sequence). The CDR3 loop reads CASKEGDPKVNEQFF. The CDR3 nucleotides read TGCGCCAGCAAAGAAGGGGATCCCAAGGTAAATGAGCAGTTCTTC.

This CDR3 is CASSLSGNTGELFF. The DNA of the CDR3 is TGTGCCAGCAGCTTAAGCGGAAACACCGGGGAGCTGTTTTTT. The chain couples TRBV7-7 to TRBJ2-2; D perhaps matches TRBD2 (5 bases). The ends were cut back, 2 bases at V and 2 bases at J, with 6 bases in the middle. The CDR3 has 14 amino acids. CDR1 is SSHAT, CDR2 FNYEAQ, per germline (reference sequence).

The chain combines TRBV20-1 with TRBJ2-1; 7 bases match TRBD2. Per germline, CDR1 DFQATT and CDR2 SNEGSKA (reference sequence). This CDR3 has 11 amino acids. Trimming at V came to 2 bases and at J to 13 bases, leaving 5 bases not matched to a gene. In nucleotides, the CDR3 is TGCAGTGCTAGACGACTAGCAGGCCAGTTCTTC. The encoded protein is CSARRLAGQFF.

The chain is built from TRBV6-1 and TRBJ1-6; 10 nucleotides agree with TRBD1. V shed 4 bases, J shed 8 bases, and the junction held 11 bases outside the gene matches. Looked up from germline, CDR1 is MNHNS and CDR2 is SASEGT. The CDR3 spans 17 residues. This CDR3 is CASSAPGQGLTHSPLHF. In nucleotides, the CDR3 is TGTGCCAGCAGTGCACCGGGACAGGGGCTCACCCATTCACCCCTCCACTTT.

This sequence joins TRBV29-1 and TRBJ1-2; 8 positions agree with TRBD1. CDR1 and CDR2 from the germline V gene are SQVTM and ANQGSEA. The CDR3 totals 13 residues. J was trimmed by 0 bases and V by 3 bases; bases with no gene match: 0. CDR3 sequence reads: CSVEGQANYGYTF. The CDR3, as DNA: TGCAGCGTTGAGGGACAGGCTAACTATGGCTACACCTTC.

In nucleotides, the CDR3 is TGCGCCAGCAGCTCCGGAACAGGGATCAGCGCTGAAGCTTTCTTT. It specifies CASSSGTGISAEAFF. This chain links TRBV5-1 with TRBJ1-1, with D possibly TRBD1 on 6 matching bases. The CDR3 has 15 residues. Trimming stripped 3 bases from V and 6 bases from J, with 18 bases between. Germline CDR1 and CDR2: SGHRS and YFSETQ.